One and the same sample provided the 32 T cell receptor beta chains below, sequenced in a study of CD8 T cells in ankylosing spondylitis. TCRdb re-called the 5' RACE reads through MiXCR, storing one row per CDR3 protein. The sample consists of 150,000 to 200,000 distinct CDR3 sequences, 10% to 15% of them appearing once. Source material: blood, either unsorted or a sorted T cell fraction (not recorded which). The receptor source for this set is a female donor with ankylosing spondylitis or in good health (not recorded which).

This clonotype was seen only a few times. CDR3 sequence reads: CASSPGGRSYGGETQYF. The CDR3 bases are TGTGCCAGCAGCCCGGGGGGCAGATCCTATGGTGGGGAGACCCAGTACTTC. The rearrangement uses TRBV6-1 and TRBJ2-5; weak D call: TRBD2 (7 bases). Germline loops: CDR1 MNHNS, CDR2 SASEGT. The CDR3 sequence is 17 residues long. The germline V and J ends were trimmed by 6 bases and 5 bases, with 25 bases remaining between them.

The gene calls are TRBV20-1 and TRBJ1-5; 7 nucleotides agree with TRBD1. This CDR3 comprises 15 residues. Germline V gives CDR1 DFQATT, CDR2 SNEGSKA (reference sequence). V lost 3 bases, J lost 9 bases, and 14 bases stayed unmatched. CDR3 nucleotides: TGCAGTGCTAGCCAGTCGGGACAGTATTCACGGCCCCAGCATTTT. It is translated as CSASQSGQYSRPQHF.

This clonotype has at least ten counts. The DNA of the CDR3 is TGCGCCAGCAGCTTGGGACAGGGTAAAAAAACTGAAGCTTTCTTT. Translation: CASSLGQGKKTEAFF. The V call is TRBV5-1, the J call TRBJ1-1; 7 nucleotides align to TRBD1. Trimming removed 0 bases from V and 5 bases from J; junction bases left unmatched: 7. Germline loops: CDR1 SGHRS, CDR2 YFSETQ. The CDR3 is 15 residues long.

This clonotype was counted only a few times. The V and J genes are TRBV7-2 and TRBJ1-5; the D gene is possibly TRBD1 (5 bases). V lost 1 base to trimming and J lost 4 bases, with 11 bases between them. This CDR3 has 15 amino acids. Germline V gives CDR1 SGHTA, CDR2 FQGNSA. The CDR3 DNA reads as TGTGCCAGCAGCTTAGGGTGGACACTAAATCAGCCCCAGCATTTT. Its translation: CASSLGWTLNQPQHF.

This clonotype has more than one count but fewer than ten. The chain combines TRBV7-9 with TRBJ2-7; TRBD1 might be the D (5 bases). CDR1 is SEHNR, CDR2 FQNEAQ, per germline (reference sequence). The V end lost 5 bases, the J end lost 0 bases, and 11 bases lay between the germline ends. The CDR3 contains 14 residues. As DNA, the CDR3 is TGTGCCAGCAGCCTATACCAGGGCTCCTACGAGCAGTACTTC. Translated, it gives CASSLYQGSYEQYF.

This clonotype has a handful of counts. This chain connects TRBV7-3 to TRBJ2-1; D call uncertain. Trimming left V 5 bases short and J 7 bases short, with 12 bases between. The CDR3 consists of 13 residues. The germline CDR1 and CDR2 sequences are SGHTA and FQGTGA. The CDR3 sequence: CASSKNPRNEQFF. The CDR3 nucleotides read TGTGCCAGCAGCAAGAACCCGAGGAATGAGCAGTTCTTC.

This clonotype was counted between two and nine times. The genes are TRBV7-2 and TRBJ2-1; 8 bases line up with TRBD2. There are 15 residues in the CDR3. Germline V gene sequence: CDR1 SGHTA, CDR2 FQGNSA. V lost 5 bases, J lost 5 bases, and 8 bases stayed unmatched. CDR3 amino acids: CASSLDGLAHNEQFF. As DNA, the CDR3 is TGTGCCAGCAGCCTCGATGGACTAGCCCACAATGAGCAGTTCTTC.

This clonotype was observed at least ten times. V usage is TRBV3-1 and J usage is TRBJ2-5; 7 positions agree with TRBD1. The CDR3 consists of 14 residues. Germline-derived CDR1 and CDR2 are LGHDT and YNNKEL (reference sequence). After removal of 1 base from V and 7 bases from J, the junction contained 6 bases not matched to a gene. Here the CDR3 reads CASSQGDSQPTQYF. CDR3 sequence (DNA): TGTGCCAGCAGCCAAGGGGACAGCCAACCGACCCAGTACTTC.

The chain combines TRBV3-1 with TRBJ2-5, with 7 bases that match TRBD2. The germline V gene encodes CDR1 LGHDT and CDR2 YNNKEL (reference sequence). The CDR3 extends over 15 amino acids. V shed 11 bases, J shed 0 bases, and the junction held 12 bases outside the gene matches. CDR3 protein: CACSRGEGYQETQYF. The CDR3 coding sequence is TGTGCCTGCTCCCGAGGGGAGGGGTACCAAGAGACCCAGTACTTC.

This clonotype appeared a single time. Sequence at one end of the junction differs from germline and may be a read error. The rearrangement uses TRBV20-1 and TRBJ2-5; D not resolved. The CDR3 runs 13 residues. In germline, CDR1 is DFQATT, CDR2 SNEGSKA (reference sequence). CDR3 amino acids: CSARGPHQEAQYF. The CDR3, as DNA: TGCAGTGCTAGGGGTCCCCACCAAGAGGCCCAGTACTTC.

As to this clonotype: A much larger clone differs by one base, so this may be a read error. J is TRBJ1-1 and V is TRBV5-1; no reliable D call. Germline CDR1 reads SGHRS; CDR2 reads YFSETQ. The CDR3 extends over 14 amino acids. CDR3 sequence reads: CVSSLVPRNTEAFF. The CDR3 DNA is TGCGTCAGCAGCTTGGTTCCCAGGAACACTGAAGCTTTCTTT.

The V gene is TRBV12-3 or TRBV12-4, the J gene TRBJ1-1; 9 bases match TRBD1. The V gene end was trimmed by 3 bases and the J gene end by 3 bases; junction bases not matched to a gene: 5. The CDR3 contains 15 residues. The CDR3 DNA follows: TGTGCCAGCAGTTTGGAGGGACAGGGTTACACTGAAGCTTTCTTT. Its protein is CASSLEGQGYTEAFF.

This clonotype was counted at least ten times. The V and J genes are TRBV2 and TRBJ2-1; 9 nucleotides match TRBD2. The CDR3 consists of 14 residues. Germline V gives CDR1 SNHLY, CDR2 FYNNEI. V trimming: 7 bases; J trimming: 3 bases; junction bases outside the gene matches: 4. CDR3 region: CASKLTSGYNEQFF. CDR3 nucleotide sequence: TGTGCCAGCAAATTGACTAGCGGCTACAATGAGCAGTTCTTC.

The chain carries TRBV7-7 and TRBJ2-2; 9 nucleotides line up with TRBD1. The germline gives CDR1 SSHAT, CDR2 FNYEAQ (reference sequence). Trimming cost V 5 bases and J 4 bases; bases outside gene matches: 2. This CDR3 spans 14 amino acids. The CDR3 sequence is CASSKTGGTGELFF. The CDR3 DNA reads as TGTGCCAGCAGCAAGACAGGGGGCACCGGGGAGCTGTTTTTT. Full variable domain (outside the CDR3, taken from reference TRBV7-7 and TRBJ2-2): GAGVSQSPRYKVTKRGQDVTLRCDPISSHATLYWYQQALGQGPEFLTYFNYEAQPDKSGLPSDRFSAERPEGSISTLTIQRTEQRDSAMYRCASSKTGGTGELFFGEGSRLTVL.

The chain combines TRBV5-4 with TRBJ2-4; 8 bases are shared with TRBD1. Germline V gene data show CDR1 as SGHNT and CDR2 as YYREEE (reference sequence). The CDR3 spans 15 residues. V lost 3 bases, J lost 0 bases, and 2 bases stayed unmatched. The DNA of the CDR3 is TGTGCCAGCAGCTGGACAGGGCTAGCCAAAAACATTCAGTACTTC. It translates to CASSWTGLAKNIQYF.

This clonotype has a count of ten or more. This rearrangement joins TRBV10-3 to TRBJ2-1, with 11 bases identical to TRBD2. This CDR3 spans 15 amino acids. V gave up 7 bases and J gave up 7 bases; unmatched junction bases: 9. In germline, CDR1 is ENHRY, CDR2 SYGVKD. CDR3 region: CAITDSGRVGNEQFF. The CDR3 DNA follows: TGTGCCATCACCGATAGCGGGAGGGTTGGGAATGAGCAGTTCTTC.

The chain links TRBV28 to TRBJ2-3, with TRBD2 matching 13 bases. Germline V gene sequence: CDR1 MDHEN, CDR2 SYDVKM. V dropped 5 bases and J dropped 3; count of bases not matched to a gene: 5. The CDR3 contains 16 residues. DNA of the CDR3: TGTGCCAGCAGTCCCGGGACTAGCGGGGCTACAGATACGCAGTATTTT. Its translation: CASSPGTSGATDTQYF.

This clonotype was counted many times. This rearrangement joins TRBV12-3 or TRBV12-4 to TRBJ2-3, with TRBD1 as a possible D gene (6 bases). The V end lost 7 bases, the J end lost 1 base, and 18 bases lay between the germline ends. This CDR3 has 16 residues. CDR3 nucleotides: TGTGCCAGCAACCTCCTTGGACAGATTGGCACAGATACGCAGTATTTT. Translation gives CASNLLGQIGTDTQYF.

The chain has TRBV4-3 and TRBJ1-2; 8 bases map to TRBD1. CDR1 is LGHNA and CDR2 is YSLEER in the germline V gene. The junction had 7 bases not matched to a gene; V was cut back by 1 base and J by 3 bases. This CDR3 comprises 16 residues. CDR3 sequence (DNA): TGCGCCAGCAGCCAAGTTCGACAGGGGAGGTACTATGGCTACACCTTC. Translated, it gives CASSQVRQGRYYGYTF.

This clonotype has ten or more counts. The V gene is TRBV28, the J gene TRBJ1-4; maybe TRBD1 (5 bases). In germline, CDR1 is MDHEN, CDR2 SYDVKM. The V end lost 8 bases, the J end lost 7 bases, and 20 bases lay between the germline ends. The CDR3 is 15 amino acids. The DNA for the CDR3 is TGTGCCAGCGGTCAACCCGGGGGGAAGATTGAAAAACTGTTTTTT. It encodes CASGQPGGKIEKLFF.

The chain joins TRBV6-2 or TRBV6-3 to TRBJ2-2; a possible D gene is TRBD2 (6 bases). The germline CDR1 and CDR2 sequences are MNHEY and SVGEGT. V was clipped by 0 bases and J by 0 bases, with 11 bases between them. The length of the CDR3 is 17 residues. CDR3 sequence reads: CASSYSFLAANTGELFF. DNA for the CDR3: TGTGCCAGCAGTTACTCCTTTTTAGCGGCGAACACCGGGGAGCTGTTTTTT.

This clonotype was observed at least ten times. The chain is built from TRBV5-1 and TRBJ1-1; 12 bases match TRBD1. V dropped 7 bases and J dropped 4; count of bases not matched to a gene: 8. The CDR3 has 15 residues. Germline values: CDR1 SGHRS, CDR2 YFSETQ. The CDR3 nucleotides read TGCGCCAGCGGGACAGGGGGCGCCGGGGGCACTGAAGCTTTCTTT. It translates to CASGTGGAGGTEAFF.

This clonotype was counted between two and nine times. This chain joins TRBV30 and TRBJ1-2; weak D call: TRBD1 (6 bases). Germline lookup yields CDR1 GTSNPN and CDR2 SVGIG (reference sequence). The V gene lost 7 bases and the J gene lost 6 bases, with 15 bases spanning the gap. This CDR3 spans 12 amino acids. CDR3 sequence: CASAPDSNGYTF. CDR3 sequence (DNA): TGTGCCTCCGCCCCGGACAGTAATGGCTACACCTTC.

The chain is built from TRBV7-9 and TRBJ2-2, with D perhaps matching TRBD2 (6 bases). CDR1 and CDR2 (germline): SEHNR, FQNEAQ (reference sequence). This CDR3 contains 16 residues. Trimming took 5 bases from V and 5 from J, leaving 18 bases between them. In DNA, the CDR3 is TGTGCCAGCAGCAAATTGTTCGGGACTTTGACCGGGGAGCTGTTTTTT. It specifies CASSKLFGTLTGELFF.

As regards this clonotype: A much larger clone lies a single base off, so this may be a read error. The chain couples TRBV7-2 to TRBJ2-4; 8 bases line up with TRBD2. V was clipped by 3 bases and J by 15 bases; unmatched bases: 10. Germline values: CDR1 SGHTA, CDR2 FQGNSA. This CDR3 contains 13 residues. Here the CDR3 DNA reads TGTACCAGCAGCTTTCCCGGGACTAGGATATGGTACTTC. The encoded protein is CTSSFPGTRIWYF.

This clonotype showed up many times. The chain combines TRBV6-2 or TRBV6-3 with TRBJ1-1; D call uncertain. V lost 2 bases and J 0 bases, leaving 10 bases between the germline ends. CDR1 is MNHEY, CDR2 SVGEGT, per germline. The CDR3 has 15 amino acids. This CDR3 is CASSYPPYLNTEAFF. DNA of the CDR3: TGTGCCAGCAGTTACCCGCCCTACCTGAACACTGAAGCTTTCTTT.

This clonotype was detected a few times. As DNA, the CDR3 is TGCGCCAGCAGCACGACAGGGGGCGCAGGTTCACCCCTCCACTTT. It specifies CASSTTGGAGSPLHF. The V call is TRBV5-1, the J call TRBJ1-6, with 10 positions matching TRBD1. The CDR3 is 15 amino acids. Germline trimming cut 4 bases from V and 9 bases from J; bases unmatched to any gene: 7. Germline V gene lookup returns CDR1 SGHRS and CDR2 YFSETQ.

This clonotype was seen at least ten times. This chain joins TRBV5-8 and TRBJ2-7, with D hard to call. V lost 0 bases and J 9 bases, leaving 13 bases between the germline ends. This CDR3 is 13 amino acids long. Per the germline V gene, CDR1 is SGHTS and CDR2 is YDEGEE. Here the CDR3 reads CASSLVGRYWQYF. In DNA, the CDR3 is TGTGCCAGCAGCTTGGTAGGGCGATATTGGCAGTACTTC.

This clonotype has a count of ten or more. The chain couples TRBV20-1 to TRBJ2-3; no reliable D call. The CDR3 length is 13 residues. Germline CDR1 reads DFQATT; CDR2 reads SNEGSKA (reference sequence). Between the trimmed V and J ends, which lost 5 bases and 2 bases, there was a span of 11 bases. The CDR3 DNA sequence: TGCAGTGCTCATGTACCCTCCACAGATACGCAGTATTTT. It yields the protein CSAHVPSTDTQYF.

In its sample, this clonotype was seen many times. CDR3 DNA: TGCGCCAGCAGCTTGCAAGACTCCTACAATGAGCAGTTCTTC. Translating it yields CASSLQDSYNEQFF. The chain is built from TRBV5-1 and TRBJ2-1, with D hard to call. The CDR3 has 14 residues. V lost 1 base, J lost 0 bases, and 5 bases lay in between. CDR1 and CDR2 from the germline V gene are SGHRS and YFSETQ.

This chain links TRBV7-3 with TRBJ2-5; 9 nucleotides agree with TRBD1. This CDR3 spans 15 amino acids. The germline V gene has CDR1 SGHTA and CDR2 FQGTGA. Trimming removed 4 bases from V and 5 bases from J; junction bases left unmatched: 8. CDR3 DNA sequence: TGTGCCAGCAGCTGGGGGGGCGGGACAGGGGAGACCCAGTACTTC. Translation gives CASSWGGGTGETQYF.

This clonotype was recorded many times. This chain joins TRBV5-1 and TRBJ2-1; TRBD2 agrees at 8 bases. V lost 2 bases, J lost 6 bases, and 7 bases stayed unmatched. Germline CDR1 and CDR2: SGHRS and YFSETQ. The CDR3 has 15 residues. CDR3: CASSFRREGSNEQFF. The CDR3 DNA is TGCGCCAGCAGCTTCAGACGGGAGGGCTCCAATGAGCAGTTCTTC.